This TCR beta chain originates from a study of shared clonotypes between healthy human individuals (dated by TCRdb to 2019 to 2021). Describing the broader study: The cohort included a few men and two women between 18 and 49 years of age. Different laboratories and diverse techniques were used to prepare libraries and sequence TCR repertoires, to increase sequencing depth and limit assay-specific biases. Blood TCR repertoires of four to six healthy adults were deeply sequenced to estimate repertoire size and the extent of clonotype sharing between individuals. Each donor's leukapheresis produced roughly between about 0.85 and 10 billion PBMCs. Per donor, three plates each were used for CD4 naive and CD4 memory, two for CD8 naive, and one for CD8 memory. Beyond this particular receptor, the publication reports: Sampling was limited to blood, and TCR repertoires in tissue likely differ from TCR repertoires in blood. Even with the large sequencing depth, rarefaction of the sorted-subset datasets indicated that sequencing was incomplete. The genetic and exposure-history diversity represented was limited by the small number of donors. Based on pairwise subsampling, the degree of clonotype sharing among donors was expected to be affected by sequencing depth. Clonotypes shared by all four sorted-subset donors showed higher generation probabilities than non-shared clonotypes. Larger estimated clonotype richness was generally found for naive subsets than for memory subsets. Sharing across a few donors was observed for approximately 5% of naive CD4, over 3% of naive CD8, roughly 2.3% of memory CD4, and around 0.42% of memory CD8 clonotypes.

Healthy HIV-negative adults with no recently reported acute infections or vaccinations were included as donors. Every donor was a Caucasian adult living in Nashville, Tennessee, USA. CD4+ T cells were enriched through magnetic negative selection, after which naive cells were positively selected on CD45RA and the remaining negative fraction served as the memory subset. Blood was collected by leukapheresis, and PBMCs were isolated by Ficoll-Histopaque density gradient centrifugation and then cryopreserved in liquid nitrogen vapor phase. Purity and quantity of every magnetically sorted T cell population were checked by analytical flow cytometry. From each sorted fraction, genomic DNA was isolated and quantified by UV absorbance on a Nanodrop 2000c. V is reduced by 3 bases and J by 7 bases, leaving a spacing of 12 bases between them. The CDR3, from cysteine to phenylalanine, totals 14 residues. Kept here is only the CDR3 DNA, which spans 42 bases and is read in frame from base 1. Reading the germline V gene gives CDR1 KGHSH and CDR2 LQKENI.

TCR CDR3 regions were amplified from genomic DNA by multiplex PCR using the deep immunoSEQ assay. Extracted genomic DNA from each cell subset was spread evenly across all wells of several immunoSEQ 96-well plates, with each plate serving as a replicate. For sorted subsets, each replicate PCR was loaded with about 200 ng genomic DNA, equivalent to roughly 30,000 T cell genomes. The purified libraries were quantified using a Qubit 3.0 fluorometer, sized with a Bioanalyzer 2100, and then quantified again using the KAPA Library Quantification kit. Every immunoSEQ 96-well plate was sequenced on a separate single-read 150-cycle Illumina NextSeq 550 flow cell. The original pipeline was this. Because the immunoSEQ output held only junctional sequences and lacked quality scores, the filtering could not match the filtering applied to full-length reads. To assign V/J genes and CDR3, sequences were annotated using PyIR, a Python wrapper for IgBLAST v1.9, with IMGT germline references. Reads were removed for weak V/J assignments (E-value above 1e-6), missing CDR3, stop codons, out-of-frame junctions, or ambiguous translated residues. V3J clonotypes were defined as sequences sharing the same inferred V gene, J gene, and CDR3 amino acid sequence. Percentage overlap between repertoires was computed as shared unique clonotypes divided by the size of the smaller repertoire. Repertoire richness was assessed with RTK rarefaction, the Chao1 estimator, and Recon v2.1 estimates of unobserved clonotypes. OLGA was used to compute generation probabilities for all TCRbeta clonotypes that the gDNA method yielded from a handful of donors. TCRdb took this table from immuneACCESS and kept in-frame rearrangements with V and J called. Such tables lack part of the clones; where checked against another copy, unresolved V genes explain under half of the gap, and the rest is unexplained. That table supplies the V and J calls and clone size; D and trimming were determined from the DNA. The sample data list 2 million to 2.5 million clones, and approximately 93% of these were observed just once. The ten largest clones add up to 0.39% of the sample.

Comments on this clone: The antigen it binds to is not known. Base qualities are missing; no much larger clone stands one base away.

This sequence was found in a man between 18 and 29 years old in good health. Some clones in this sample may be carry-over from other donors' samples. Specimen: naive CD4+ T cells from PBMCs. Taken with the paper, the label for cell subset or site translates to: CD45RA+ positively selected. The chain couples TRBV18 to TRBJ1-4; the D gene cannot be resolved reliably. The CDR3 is CASSPGGKSEKLFF. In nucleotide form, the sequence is TGTGCCAGCTCACCGGGCGGGAAGTCTGAAAAACTGTTTTTT.